This entry is about one TCR beta chain. Time point meaning: pretreatment peripheral blood. Each patient gave between 1 and 8 samples of peripheral blood mononuclear cells, which were collected pretreatment and during treatment. The germline V gene encodes CDR1 SGDLS and CDR2 YYNGEE. The CDR3 sequence is 15 residues long. With 2 bases removed from V and 6 bases from J, the gap between germline ends came to 17 bases. This record belongs to a study of PD-L1 blockade in urothelial cancer. About the study: Previous chemotherapy exposure amounted to 0 to 3 regimens for patients. At 3 weeks (second dose) and 6 weeks after starting treatment, blood was analyzed. T cells were recovered from blood samples at a median of roughly 130,000.

Sequencing was performed with immunoSEQ multiplex PCR; in TCRdb, only in-frame clones are kept and a portion is missing. The sample lists some 63,000 clones; roughly 76% were seen once. This chain links TRBV9 with TRBJ1-1, with D tentatively TRBD1 (6 bases). Sequenced material: PBMCs, taken around atezolizumab (anti-PD-L1) treatment. The clonotype originates from a man between 65 and 85 years old with urothelial cancer. The CDR3 protein is CASSVLGGRGAEAFF. In DNA form, the CDR3 reads TGTGCCAGCAGCGTCTTAGGGGGTAGAGGGGCTGAAGCTTTCTTT. The whole variable domain, remainder taken from reference TRBV9 and TRBJ1-1, is DSGVTQTPKHLITATGQRVTLRCSPRSGDLSVYWYQQSLDQGLQFLIQYYNGEERAKGNILERFSAQQFPDLHSELNLSSLELGDSALYFCASSVLGGRGAEAFFGQGTRLTVV.